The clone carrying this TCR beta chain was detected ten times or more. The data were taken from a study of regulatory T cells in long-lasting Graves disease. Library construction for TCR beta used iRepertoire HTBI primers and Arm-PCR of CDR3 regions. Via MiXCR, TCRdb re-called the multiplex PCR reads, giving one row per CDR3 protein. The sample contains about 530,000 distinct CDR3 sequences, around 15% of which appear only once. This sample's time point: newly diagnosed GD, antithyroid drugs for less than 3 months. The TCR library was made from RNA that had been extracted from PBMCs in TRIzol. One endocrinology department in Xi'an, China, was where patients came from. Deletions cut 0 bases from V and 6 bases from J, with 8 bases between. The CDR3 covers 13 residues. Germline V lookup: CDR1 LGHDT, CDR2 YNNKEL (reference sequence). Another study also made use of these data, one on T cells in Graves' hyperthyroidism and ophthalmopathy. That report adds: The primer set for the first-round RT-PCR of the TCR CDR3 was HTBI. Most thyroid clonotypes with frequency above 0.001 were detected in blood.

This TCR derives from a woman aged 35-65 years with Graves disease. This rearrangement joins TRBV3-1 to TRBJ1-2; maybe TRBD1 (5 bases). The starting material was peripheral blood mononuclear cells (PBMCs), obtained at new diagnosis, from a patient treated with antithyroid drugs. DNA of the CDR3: TGTGCCAGCAGCCAAGAGGAGGGGAATGGCTACACCTTC. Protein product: CASSQEEGNGYTF.